This T cell receptor beta chain comes out of a study of blood T cell repertoires in COVID-19. This CDR3 is built from 14 residues. Trimming stripped 6 bases from V and 0 bases from J, with 6 bases between. Germline loops: CDR1 PRHDT, CDR2 FYEKMQ (reference sequence). TCRdb keeps only in-frame clones here, not all; method: immunoSEQ multiplex PCR. This table holds some 83,000 clones, roughly 80% found once. The gene calls are TRBV13 and TRBJ2-6; D call uncertain. The TCR was taken from a man aged 50 to 59 with acute or convalescent COVID-19. Sequenced input: peripheral blood. The CDR3 bases are TGTGCCAGCAGACTCAACTCTGGGGCCAACGTCCTGACTTTC. Translating gives CASRLNSGANVLTF. Full variable domain (remainder filled in from reference TRBV13 and TRBJ2-6): AAGVIQSPRHLIKEKRETATLKCYPIPRHDTVYWYQQGPGQDPQFLISFYEKMQSDKGSIPDRFSAQQFSDYHSELNMSSLELGDSALYFCASRLNSGANVLTFGAGSRLTVL.